A selection of T cell receptor beta chains follows, all from one sample in a study of shared clonotypes between healthy human individuals. Data came from immunoSEQ multiplex PCR; TCRdb stores just in-frame clones and leaves some out. Of more than 2 million clones in the sample, around 95% are singletons; the top ten hold more than 1.5%. Sequenced: naive CD8+ T cells from PBMCs. These receptors all stem from a man aged 18-30 years in good health. Some clones in this sample may be carry-over from other donors' samples. Both conserved end residues are part of each CDR3. Fields, in order: D gene, J gene, clone size, V gene, CDR3 DNA, CDR3 protein. A D gene is named only where the DNA matches it firmly. A row's size may be missing; if present it is once, few, many or a size class.

- | TRBJ1-1 | - | TRBV27 | TGTGCCAGCAGACCTAGCCCAGGCGCGGGGAACACTGAAGCTTTCTTT | CASRPSPGAGNTEAFF
- | TRBJ2-7 | - | TRBV4-2 | TGTGCCAGCAGCCAAGACCGACAGTCCTACGAGCAGTACTTC | CASSQDRQSYEQYF
- | TRBJ1-1 | - | TRBV6-1 | TGTGCCAGCGGGAGTAGGGGATCGAACACTGAAGCTTTCTTT | CASGSRGSNTEAFF
- | TRBJ2-1 | once | TRBV9 | TGTGCCAGCAGCGGTTTAGGTTTTAATTACAATGAGCAGTTCTTC | CASSGLGFNYNEQFF
TRBD1 | TRBJ2-6 | - | TRBV5-1 | TGCGCCAGCAGCTTGGGATGGGACAGGGGGCCTGGGGCCAACGTCCTGACTTTC | CASSLGWDRGPGANVLTF
- | TRBJ2-7 | once | TRBV27 | TGTGCCAGCGCCGTGGGAAGTTCCTACGAGCAGTACTTC | CASAVGSSYEQYF
TRBD1 | TRBJ1-2 | - | TRBV19 | TGTGCCAGTAGTATCTTACAGGGGCGCGCCTATGGCTACACCTTC | CASSILQGRAYGYTF
- | TRBJ1-2 | - | TRBV29-1 | TGCAGCGTTGATGGCAGGGAGAACTATGGCTACACCTTC | CSVDGRENYGYTF
TRBD2 | TRBJ2-7 | - | TRBV7-9 | TGTGCCAGCAGCCCATCGGGACTAGCGGTTACCTACGAGCAGTACTTC | CASSPSGLAVTYEQYF
TRBD2 | TRBJ2-3 | - | TRBV7-9 | TGTGCCAGCAGCTTAGCCGACCTTCTAGCGGGAGCTGAAGATACGCAGTATTTT | CASSLADLLAGAEDTQYF
- | TRBJ1-2 | - | TRBV28 | TGTGCCAGCCGGGGGGGGGATGGCTACACCTTC | CASRGGDGYTF
- | TRBJ2-5 | - | TRBV15 | TGTGCCACCAGCAGAGTGTCAGGGGAGTGGGAGACCCAGTACTTC | CATSRVSGEWETQYF
TRBD1 | TRBJ1-3 | - | TRBV5-1 | TGCGCCAGCAGCCCAGGGGGAGCTGGAAACACCATATATTTT | CASSPGGAGNTIYF
- | TRBJ2-2 | few | TRBV27 | TGTGCCAGCAGTTTAATGGGGACCGGGGAGCTGTTTTTT | CASSLMGTGELFF
- | TRBJ2-1 | - | TRBV7-9 | TGTGCCAGCAGCCCCGAAGACTTCGCGGCTGAGCAGTTCTTC | CASSPEDFAAEQFF
- | TRBJ2-7 | - | TRBV29-1 | TGCAGCGTTGAAATAGACAGCTACGAGCAGTACTTC | CSVEIDSYEQYF
- | TRBJ2-7 | - | TRBV5-1 | TGCGCCAGCAGCTCGCACAGGGAATACGAGCAGTACTTC | CASSSHREYEQYF
- | TRBJ2-2 | - | TRBV7-6 | TGTGCCAGCAGCCAGGAGGTGGGGACCGGGGAGCTGTTTTTT | CASSQEVGTGELFF
- | TRBJ1-1 | - | TRBV19 | TGTGCCAGTAGTATAGCCCCGGTCAGCCACACTGAAGCTTTCTTT | CASSIAPVSHTEAFF
TRBD1 | TRBJ1-1 | - | TRBV19 | TGTGCCAGTAGTAGGGACAGGGGCAGGCTTAAGACTGAAGCTTTCTTT | CASSRDRGRLKTEAFF
TRBD1 | TRBJ1-3 | - | TRBV11-2 | TGTGCCAGCAGCTCGGACAGGACGATCCAGAACTGGGTTGGAAACACCATATATTTT | CASSSDRTIQNWVGNTIYF
- | TRBJ2-2 | few | TRBV28 | TGTGCCAGCAGTTTAGCGAACACCGGGGAGCTGTTTTTT | CASSLANTGELFF
TRBD2 | TRBJ2-5 | - | TRBV29-1 | TGCAGCGTTGGGGCTAGCGGGGGGAATCGGGAGACCCAGTACTTC | CSVGASGGNRETQYF
- | TRBJ1-2 | - | TRBV7-9 | TGTGCCAGCAGCCTCGATCACCGGACTTCCATGGACGGCTATGGCTACACCTTC | CASSLDHRTSMDGYGYTF
TRBD2 | TRBJ2-7 | - | TRBV7-9 | TGTGCCAGCAGCGGGGGGGTAGCGGGAGGGCCTGGGGACGAGCAGTACTTC | CASSGGVAGGPGDEQYF
- | TRBJ1-1 | - | TRBV7-2 | TGTGCCAGCAGCTCTAGTGGGTTCTATAGCGCTGAAGCTTTCTTT | CASSSSGFYSAEAFF
- | TRBJ1-2 | - | TRBV4-3 | TGCGCCAGCAGCCAAGCCACTCCTCGTATGAACTATGGCTACACCTTC | CASSQATPRMNYGYTF
TRBD1 | TRBJ2-1 | - | TRBV6-6 | TGTGCCAGCAGTCTTTTAGACAGGGGGCTCGTGGATGAGCAGTTCTTC | CASSLLDRGLVDEQFF
- | TRBJ2-5 | once | TRBV12-5 | TGTGCTAGTGGTTTGTCGGTGGAGACCCAGTACTTC | CASGLSVETQYF
TRBD1 | TRBJ2-7 | - | TRBV28 | TGTGCCAGCAGTTTAAGTCAGGGGGTCCACGAGCAGTACTTC | CASSLSQGVHEQYF
TRBD1 | TRBJ2-2 | - | TRBV14 | TGTGCCAGCAGCCAGATACAGGGGTTTCCCGGGGAGCTGTTTTTT | CASSQIQGFPGELFF
- | TRBJ1-2 | - | TRBV5-6 | TGTGCCAGCAGAAGAGGGGAAAACTATGGCTACACCTTC | CASRRGENYGYTF
TRBD2 | TRBJ2-1 | - | TRBV7-8 | TGTGCCAGCAGCTTATCTAGCGGGAGGAAGGTATCCTACAATGAGCAGTTCTTC | CASSLSSGRKVSYNEQFF
- | TRBJ2-1 | - | TRBV27 | TGTGCCAGCAGGACCCTCGGGAATGAGCAGTTCTTC | CASRTLGNEQFF
- | TRBJ1-1 | - | TRBV5-6 | TGTGCCAGCAGCTTGGCCGTTGGTTTTGAAGCTTTCTTT | CASSLAVGFEAFF
TRBD2 | TRBJ2-1 | - | TRBV11-2 | TGTGCCAGCAGCTTATCCCTAGCGGGAAAAATCTCCTACAATGAGCAGTTCTTC | CASSLSLAGKISYNEQFF
TRBD2 | TRBJ2-1 | - | TRBV7-9 | TGTGCCAGCCCGGAGAGCGGGAGCCCCGCGTTAGAGCAGTTCTTC | CASPESGSPALEQFF